The 12 T cell receptor beta chains presented below share a single source sample, sequenced in a study of cytomegalovirus exposure and HLA in healthy donors. Amplification used 60 Vbeta primers and 13 Jbeta primers. Some clones are missing from TCRdb's copy, which holds only in-frame ones; the method was immunoSEQ multiplex PCR. This repertoire shows more than 95,000 clones, over 75% found once; its top ten account for roughly 6%. Material for sequencing was PBMCs. The receptors were gathered from a man between 60 and 70 years old in good health and CMV-seropositive.

The CDR3 DNA reads TGCAGCGCCGAACTGACAGGGCAAGAGACCCAGTACTTC. Translating it yields CSAELTGQETQYF. This chain links TRBV29-1 with TRBJ2-5; TRBD1 matches 7 bases. V lost 7 bases to trimming and J lost 2 bases; unmatched junction nucleotides: 7. Germline V gene data show CDR1 as SQVTM and CDR2 as ANQGSEA. This CDR3 is 13 amino acids long.

The chain couples TRBV28 to TRBJ1-3, with TRBD1 identical over 7 bases. Trimming removed 5 bases from V and 6 bases from J; junction bases left unmatched: 10. This CDR3 comprises 15 residues. From germline, CDR1 is MDHEN and CDR2 SYDVKM. As DNA, the CDR3 is TGTGCCAGCAGTGTGACAGGGTCTCTGGCAAACACCATATATTTT. Translation gives CASSVTGSLANTIYF.

V gene TRBV19 combines with J gene TRBJ1-2; 8 positions match TRBD1. This CDR3 contains 16 residues. The ends lost 5 bases at V and 0 bases at J; junction bases unmatched: 8. Germline V CDR1 and CDR2: LNHDA, SQIVND (reference sequence). The CDR3 region has the DNA TGTGCCAGTAGTCCGGCAGGGGGCCTGACTAACTATGGCTACACCTTC. It is translated as CASSPAGGLTNYGYTF. The full variable domain, in which reference TRBV19 and TRBJ1-2 provide the parts outside the CDR3, is DGGITQSPKYLFRKEGQNVTLSCEQNLNHDAMYWYRQDPGQGLRLIYYSQIVNDFQKGDIAEGYSVSREKKESFPLTVTSAQKNPTAFYLCASSPAGGLTNYGYTFGSGTRLTVV.

The chain couples TRBV9 to TRBJ2-7; the D is unclear. Trimming took 4 bases from V and 3 from J, leaving 17 bases between them. The germline gives CDR1 SGDLS, CDR2 YYNGEE. The CDR3 covers 15 residues. CDR3 region: CASSFRHGSNYEQYF. For the CDR3, the DNA is TGTGCCAGCAGCTTCCGACATGGCTCTAACTACGAGCAGTACTTC.

The chain employs TRBV27 and TRBJ1-4; D may be TRBD1 (5 bases). Germline CDR1 and CDR2: MNHEY and SMNVEV (reference sequence). The ends were cut back, 3 bases at V and 0 bases at J, with 14 bases in the middle. The CDR3 consists of 17 residues. CDR3 nucleotides: TGTGCCAGCAGTTTGGTGACAGACTTTACAACTAATGAAAAACTGTTTTTT. Translation gives CASSLVTDFTTNEKLFF.

V is TRBV5-1 and J is TRBJ1-5, with 7 bases that match TRBD1. Losses at the gene ends were 4 bases for V and 2 bases for J; bases not matched to a gene: 6. Germline lookup yields CDR1 SGHRS and CDR2 YFSETQ. This CDR3 has 15 amino acids. The DNA for the CDR3 is TGCGCCAGCAGCCAGACAGGGTACGGCAATCAGCCCCAGCATTTT. Protein sequence: CASSQTGYGNQPQHF. The complete variable domain, with remaining parts taken from reference TRBV5-1 and TRBJ1-5, reads KAGVTQTPRYLIKTRGQQVTLSCSPISGHRSVSWYQQTPGQGLQFLFEYFSETQRNKGNFPGRFSGRQFSNSRSEMNVSTLELGDSALYLCASSQTGYGNQPQHFGDGTRLSIL.

This rearrangement joins TRBV7-2 to TRBJ2-5; 8 positions agree with TRBD2. Per germline, CDR1 SGHTA and CDR2 FQGNSA. This CDR3 comprises 15 residues. V lost 2 bases to trimming and J lost 1 base; unmatched junction nucleotides: 3. CDR3 in amino acids: CASSLTLAGQETQYF. DNA for the CDR3: TGTGCCAGCAGCTTAACGCTAGCGGGCCAAGAGACCCAGTACTTC.

The chain links TRBV19 to TRBJ1-2; D may be TRBD1 (6 bases). V lost 5 bases to trimming and J lost 7 bases, with 11 bases between them. The CDR3 is made up of 12 amino acids. The V gene's germline CDR1 is LNHDA and CDR2 SQIVND (reference sequence). The CDR3 protein is CASSEGQFGYTF. The CDR3 nucleotides are TGTGCCAGTAGTGAAGGACAGTTTGGCTACACCTTC.

The chain joins TRBV7-9 to TRBJ2-5, with D possibly TRBD1 on 6 matching bases. CDR1 SEHNR and CDR2 FQNEAQ come from the germline V gene (reference sequence). Trimming left V 10 bases short and J 3 bases short, with 15 bases between. The CDR3 is 13 amino acids. CDR3 DNA sequence: TGTGCCACCTCCAAACAGGGTGAAGAGACCCAGTACTTC. Amino acid sequence: CATSKQGEETQYF.

V gene TRBV4-3 combines with J gene TRBJ2-1, with a possible D match to TRBD1 (6 bases). V lost 4 bases to trimming and J lost 7 bases, with 11 bases between them. Germline V gene data show CDR1 as LGHNA and CDR2 as YSLEER. The CDR3 has 13 residues. The CDR3 loop reads CASSPRGRNEQFF. The CDR3 nucleotides are TGCGCCAGCAGCCCCAGGGGTCGGAATGAGCAGTTCTTC.

This clone has a handful of counts. The chain is built from TRBV5-4 and TRBJ1-2; TRBD1 matches at 7 bases. The CDR3 sequence is 13 residues long. V was pared by 4 bases and J by 3 bases, with 3 bases of the junction left unmatched. The germline CDR1 and CDR2 sequences are SGHNT and YYREEE (reference sequence). CDR3 region: CASSRDRDYGYTF. In DNA, the CDR3 is TGTGCCAGCAGCAGGGACAGAGACTATGGCTACACCTTC. The full variable domain, its missing parts supplied by reference TRBV5-4 and TRBJ1-2, is ETGVTQSPTHLIKTRGQQVTLRCSSQSGHNTVSWYQQALGQGPQFIFQYYREEENGRGNFPPRFSGLQFPNYSSELNVNALELDDSALYLCASSRDRDYGYTFGSGTRLTVV.

The chain joins TRBV4-1 to TRBJ1-5; no firm D call. This CDR3 is built from 13 residues. The germline V gene encodes CDR1 MGHRA and CDR2 YSYEKL. V was pared by 3 bases and J by 5 bases, with 8 bases between. The CDR3 nucleotides are TGCGCCAGCAGCCAGGGTCGGGATCAGCCCCAGCATTTT. Its translation: CASSQGRDQPQHF.